One and the same sample provided the 14 T cell receptor beta chains below, sequenced in a study of T cells after yellow fever vaccination. Each CDR3 protein is one row after TCRdb ran MiXCR on the 5' RACE reads. The sample carries 150,000 or so distinct CDR3 sequences, about 6.2% recorded once. Here the sequenced sample was CD4+ T cells sorted from PBMCs, taken 10 days after the yellow fever booster vaccination. These receptors were collected from a man aged 30-40 years who received the YFV17D yellow fever vaccine.

This clonotype has at least ten counts. The V call is TRBV2, the J call TRBJ2-1; D remains ambiguous. V was trimmed by 4 bases and J by 7 bases, leaving 14 bases between them. CDR3 length: 14 residues. Germline V gives CDR1 SNHLY, CDR2 FYNNEI. The CDR3 loop is CASSASRSGNEQFF. Here the CDR3 DNA reads TGTGCCAGCAGTGCGAGTAGGTCTGGTAATGAGCAGTTCTTC.

This clonotype was recorded a few times. The gene calls are TRBV12-3 or TRBV12-4 and TRBJ2-1; TRBD2 aligns across 7 bases. CDR3 length equals 14 residues. The V segment lost 4 bases and the J segment 7 bases; nucleotides outside the gene matches: 7. The CDR3 here is CASSSGLDWNEQFF. As DNA, the CDR3 is TGTGCCAGCAGTTCCGGACTAGATTGGAATGAGCAGTTCTTC.

This clonotype was detected many times. The chain uses TRBV7-2 and TRBJ1-1; D ambiguous. CDR3 size: 15 residues. Looked up from germline, CDR1 is SGHTA and CDR2 is FQGNSA. The V and J ends lost 1 base and 0 bases respectively, with 9 bases between them. Written as DNA, the CDR3 is TGTGCCAGCAGCTTAGGGTCCCGAATGAACACTGAAGCTTTCTTT. Its protein product is CASSLGSRMNTEAFF.

The gene calls are TRBV10-2 and TRBJ2-7; TRBD1 aligns across 9 bases. The V segment lost 3 bases and the J segment 4 bases; nucleotides outside the gene matches: 7. CDR1 is WSHSY, CDR2 SAAADI, per germline. The CDR3 length is 15 residues. CDR3 region: CASSDPGQGFYEQYF. For the CDR3, the DNA is TGCGCCAGCAGTGATCCGGGACAGGGATTTTACGAGCAGTACTTC.

This clonotype was detected ten times or more. The CDR3 DNA reads TGTGCCAGCAGCATTGGACTAGCGTCTTACAATGAGCAGTTCTTC. It codes for CASSIGLASYNEQFF. The chain combines TRBV7-2 with TRBJ2-1; 9 nucleotides match TRBD2. Germline lookup yields CDR1 SGHTA and CDR2 FQGNSA. This CDR3 has 15 residues. After removal of 5 bases from V and 4 bases from J, the junction contained 6 bases not matched to a gene.

This clonotype was counted at least ten times. This chain uses TRBV20-1 with TRBJ2-4; TRBD1 aligns across 11 bases. Germline V gene data show CDR1 as DFQATT and CDR2 as SNEGSKA (reference sequence). The CDR3 totals 13 residues. The J segment lost 9 bases and the V segment lost 5 bases, leaving 6 bases of the junction unmatched. The CDR3 nucleotides are TGCAGTGCTGGACAGGGGGCGCAGGGCATTCAGTACTTC. This codes for CSAGQGAQGIQYF.

This clonotype was found many times. The chain has TRBV5-1 and TRBJ1-4; D perhaps matches TRBD1 (6 bases). This CDR3 region has 14 residues. V was cut by 2 bases and J by 4 bases, with 9 bases left in between. The V gene's germline CDR1 is SGHRS and CDR2 YFSETQ. CDR3 sequence reads: CASSFEQGNEKLFF. The CDR3 DNA sequence: TGCGCCAGCAGCTTTGAACAGGGTAATGAAAAACTGTTTTTT.

Ten or more counts support this clonotype. J is TRBJ2-1 and V is TRBV24-1, with TRBD2 identical over 10 bases. Trimming removed 9 bases from V and 7 bases from J; junction bases left unmatched: 8. The length of the CDR3 is 14 residues. CDR1 and CDR2 (germline): KGHDR, SFDVKD. The CDR3 reads CATGPSGRGNEQFF. The CDR3 DNA reads TGTGCCACCGGGCCTAGCGGGAGAGGAAATGAGCAGTTCTTC.

This clonotype was detected many times. This chain connects TRBV15 to TRBJ2-2; D possibly corresponds to TRBD2 (6 bases). The V end lost 0 bases, the J end lost 6 bases, and 14 bases lay between the germline ends. The CDR3 runs 16 residues. The germline V gene encodes CDR1 LNHNV and CDR2 YYDKDF (reference sequence). The CDR3 sequence is CATSRDLRGYSGELFF. CDR3 bases: TGTGCCACCAGCAGAGATCTTCGGGGGTACTCCGGGGAGCTGTTTTTT. The full variable domain, completed using reference TRBV15 and TRBJ2-2, is DAMVIQNPRYQVTQFGKPVTLSCSQTLNHNVMYWYQQKSSQAPKLLFHYYDKDFNNEADTPDNFQSRRPNTSFCFLDIRSPGLGDTAMYLCATSRDLRGYSGELFFGEGSRLTVL.

In this sample, this clonotype turned up many times. The chain joins TRBV12-3 or TRBV12-4 to TRBJ1-4; 8 bases fit TRBD1. This CDR3 contains 14 residues. After removal of 4 bases from V and 7 bases from J, the junction contained 5 bases not matched to a gene. The CDR3 sequence: CASSSSGTGEKLFF. The CDR3 DNA follows: TGTGCCAGCAGTTCCTCCGGGACAGGTGAAAAACTGTTTTTT.

This clonotype was observed at least ten times. The V gene is TRBV29-1, the J gene TRBJ2-6; no definite D call. Trimming took off 1 base at V and 4 bases at J, with 5 bases between the two ends. Germline lookup yields CDR1 SQVTM and CDR2 ANQGSEA. The CDR3 sequence is 13 residues long. CDR3 coding DNA: TGCAGCGTTGAAGGGACCGGGGCCAACGTCCTGACTTTC. Protein: CSVEGTGANVLTF.

This clonotype was seen many times. The V call is TRBV19, the J call TRBJ2-7; D gene ambiguous. The germline V gene has CDR1 LNHDA and CDR2 SQIVND (reference sequence). This CDR3 has 16 residues. With 6 bases removed from V and 2 bases from J, the gap between germline ends came to 20 bases. The CDR3 DNA reads TGTGCCAGTAGCCCCCGCGCGGACCTATTTACCTACGAGCAGTACTTC. This encodes CASSPRADLFTYEQYF.

The chain links TRBV20-1 to TRBJ2-2; 7 bases map to TRBD1. Germline-derived CDR1 and CDR2 are DFQATT and SNEGSKA (reference sequence). V trimming: 5 bases; J trimming: 4 bases; junction bases outside the gene matches: 7. The CDR3 consists of 14 residues. The CDR3 region is CSAYRGWGTGELFF. The CDR3 coding sequence is TGCAGTGCTTACAGGGGCTGGGGCACCGGGGAGCTGTTTTTT.

This clonotype occurred many times. The rearrangement uses TRBV20-1 and TRBJ1-5; a possible D gene is TRBD1 (5 bases). Germline assignment: CDR1 DFQATT and CDR2 SNEGSKA (reference sequence). The CDR3 contains 15 residues. V was pared by 6 bases and J by 4 bases, with 19 bases between. CDR3 in DNA: TGCAGTGCCCTTAGCCCCAGGGCCGTTAATCAGCCCCAGCATTTT. Translating gives CSALSPRAVNQPQHF.